This T cell receptor beta chain comes out of a study of identifying expanded T cells in peripheral blood. Points from the study as a whole: Variance in clone template counts between approximately 2-week samples significantly increased with total template count across all healthy donors.

A note on this clone: Its antigen remains unidentified.

Profiling relied on immunoSEQ multiplex PCR, and the TCRdb table lists in-frame clones only, not all of them. The repertoire holds 100,000 to 150,000 clones, with about four fifths as singletons. The CDR3 extends over 16 amino acids. The V end lost 0 bases, the J end lost 2 bases, and 12 bases lay between the germline ends. Germline V gene data show CDR1 as SGHNT and CDR2 as YYREEE (reference sequence). The receptor's source is a person aged 18-70 years in good health. The J gene is TRBJ1-3, the V gene TRBV5-4, with TRBD1 as a possible D gene (5 bases). The sequenced sample consisted of blood. CDR3 region: CASSLAQGYTGNTIYF. CDR3 in DNA: TGTGCCAGCAGCTTGGCGCAGGGTTACACTGGAAACACCATATATTTT.